Listed below are T cell receptor beta chains from one sample, sequenced in a study of blood T cells in healthy people across ages. Each CDR3 protein is one row after TCRdb ran MiXCR on the 5' RACE reads. Of about 690,000 distinct CDR3 sequences listed, roughly 41% are singletons. Sequencing was performed on blood. These receptors were obtained from a man older than 75 in good health. The CDR3 runs from the conserved cysteine through the conserved F or W. D genes are given only for firm matches. The listing skips clone size in some rows; elsewhere it reads once, few, many or a size class.

v_call: TRBV19
cdr3_length: 15
d_call: NA
clone_size: few
j_call: TRBJ1-5
cdr3_aa: CASSARAGSNQPQHF
cdr3_nt: TGTGCCAGTAGCGCCCGCGCAGGTAGCAATCAGCCCCAGCATTTT

v_call: TRBV5-6
cdr3_length: 13
d_call: TRBD2
clone_size: few
j_call: TRBJ2-1
cdr3_aa: CASSGGVYNEQFF
cdr3_nt: TGTGCCAGCAGCGGGGGGGTGTACAATGAGCAGTTCTTC

v_call: TRBV7-2
cdr3_length: 14
d_call: TRBD1
clone_size: many
j_call: TRBJ2-5
cdr3_aa: CASSLQTGQETQYF
cdr3_nt: TGTGCCAGCAGCCTCCAGACAGGGCAAGAGACCCAGTACTTC

v_call: TRBV12-3/TRBV12-4
cdr3_length: 14
d_call: NA
clone_size: NA
j_call: TRBJ2-5
cdr3_aa: CASSMGTSPETQYF
cdr3_nt: TGTGCCAGCAGTATGGGGACATCTCCCGAGACCCAGTACTTC

v_call: TRBV14
cdr3_length: 16
d_call: TRBD1
clone_size: NA
j_call: TRBJ1-1
cdr3_aa: CASSPWTGPLNTEAFF
cdr3_nt: TGTGCCAGCAGCCCCTGGACAGGGCCTTTGAACACTGAAGCTTTCTTT

v_call: TRBV29-1
cdr3_length: 17
d_call: NA
clone_size: many
j_call: TRBJ2-2
cdr3_aa: CSAEGSRDSIRTGELFF
cdr3_nt: TGCAGCGCCGAAGGATCCCGCGACAGTATAAGAACCGGGGAGCTGTTTTTT

v_call: TRBV20-1
cdr3_length: 16
d_call: NA
clone_size: NA
j_call: TRBJ2-3
cdr3_aa: CSARGVARGTTDTQYF
cdr3_nt: TGCAGTGCTAGAGGGGTGGCGAGGGGGACCACAGATACGCAGTATTTT

v_call: TRBV5-1
cdr3_length: 13
d_call: NA
clone_size: NA
j_call: TRBJ2-1
cdr3_aa: CASSPGAGDEQFF
cdr3_nt: TGCGCCAGCAGCCCCGGAGCAGGGGATGAGCAGTTCTTC

v_call: TRBV5-1
cdr3_length: 15
d_call: TRBD1
clone_size: many
j_call: TRBJ2-2
cdr3_aa: CASSPRTGNTGELFF
cdr3_nt: TGCGCCAGCAGCCCTAGGACAGGGAACACCGGGGAGCTGTTTTTT

v_call: TRBV4-3
cdr3_length: 20
d_call: NA
clone_size: NA
j_call: TRBJ2-6
cdr3_aa: CASSQPTGWVFSSGANVLTF
cdr3_nt: TGCGCCAGCAGCCAACCAACAGGGTGGGTCTTTAGCTCTGGGGCCAACGTCCTGACTTTC

v_call: TRBV5-1
cdr3_length: 16
d_call: TRBD1
clone_size: NA
j_call: TRBJ1-2
cdr3_aa: CASSLALQGANYGYTF
cdr3_nt: TGCGCCAGCAGCTTGGCTCTACAGGGGGCTAACTATGGCTACACCTTC

v_call: TRBV6-2/TRBV6-3
cdr3_length: 15
d_call: NA
clone_size: NA
j_call: TRBJ2-3
cdr3_aa: CASSYIGGSTDTQYF
cdr3_nt: TGTGCCAGCAGTTACATTGGCGGGAGCACAGATACGCAGTATTTT

v_call: TRBV14
cdr3_length: 16
d_call: NA
clone_size: NA
j_call: TRBJ1-1
cdr3_aa: CASSPPLGKGNTEAFF
cdr3_nt: TGTGCCAGCAGCCCACCTCTCGGAAAAGGGAACACTGAAGCTTTCTTT

v_call: TRBV20-1
cdr3_length: 15
d_call: TRBD2
clone_size: few
j_call: TRBJ2-5
cdr3_aa: CSARDLLAGRETQYF
cdr3_nt: TGCAGTGCTAGAGACTTGCTAGCGGGACGGGAGACCCAGTACTTC

v_call: TRBV9
cdr3_length: 14
d_call: NA
clone_size: few
j_call: TRBJ2-5
cdr3_aa: CASSVANSQETQYF
cdr3_nt: TGTGCCAGCAGCGTAGCTAATAGCCAAGAGACCCAGTACTTC

v_call: TRBV3-1
cdr3_length: 14
d_call: NA
clone_size: NA
j_call: TRBJ2-1
cdr3_aa: CASSQGQTYNEQFF
cdr3_nt: TGTGCCAGCAGCCAAGGTCAAACCTACAATGAGCAGTTCTTC

v_call: TRBV20-1
cdr3_length: 12
d_call: NA
clone_size: once
j_call: TRBJ2-1
cdr3_aa: CSAPLAPNEQFF
cdr3_nt: TGCAGTGCTCCTTTAGCCCCCAATGAGCAGTTCTTC

v_call: TRBV6-6
cdr3_length: 15
d_call: NA
clone_size: once
j_call: TRBJ2-7
cdr3_aa: CASSHTGKGSYEQYF
cdr3_nt: TGTGCCAGCAGTCATACAGGCAAGGGGTCCTACGAGCAGTACTTC

v_call: TRBV7-2
cdr3_length: 13
d_call: NA
clone_size: few
j_call: TRBJ2-3
cdr3_aa: CASSRGQTDTQYF
cdr3_nt: TGTGCCAGCAGCCGCGGACAGACAGATACGCAGTATTTT

v_call: TRBV7-3
cdr3_length: 16
d_call: TRBD2
clone_size: NA
j_call: TRBJ2-1
cdr3_aa: CASSPRLAKKYNEQFF
cdr3_nt: TGTGCCAGCAGCCCCCGACTAGCCAAAAAATACAATGAGCAGTTCTTC

v_call: TRBV7-6
cdr3_length: 18
d_call: TRBD2
clone_size: many
j_call: TRBJ2-7
cdr3_aa: CASSRGASGRPGKDEQYF
cdr3_nt: TGTGCCAGCAGCCGAGGGGCTAGCGGGAGGCCGGGAAAAGATGAGCAGTACTTC

v_call: TRBV7-8
cdr3_length: 14
d_call: NA
clone_size: NA
j_call: TRBJ1-2
cdr3_aa: CASSFAGDYYGYTF
cdr3_nt: TGTGCCAGCAGCTTTGCAGGGGACTACTATGGCTACACCTTC

v_call: TRBV30
cdr3_length: 11
d_call: NA
clone_size: NA
j_call: TRBJ2-7
cdr3_aa: CAGKEGHEQYF
cdr3_nt: TGTGCCGGCAAGGAGGGCCACGAGCAGTACTTC

v_call: TRBV7-2
cdr3_length: 17
d_call: TRBD2
clone_size: NA
j_call: TRBJ2-7
cdr3_aa: CASSLVGGLAGEYEQYF
cdr3_nt: TGTGCCAGCAGCTTAGTGGGAGGACTGGCGGGGGAATACGAGCAGTACTTC

v_call: TRBV12-3/TRBV12-4
cdr3_length: 15
d_call: TRBD1
clone_size: few
j_call: TRBJ1-2
cdr3_aa: CASRPVQGAAHGYTF
cdr3_nt: TGTGCCAGCAGACCCGTACAGGGGGCGGCGCATGGCTACACCTTC

v_call: TRBV6-2/TRBV6-3
cdr3_length: 21
d_call: TRBD1
clone_size: NA
j_call: TRBJ2-5
cdr3_aa: CASSRLNEMWTGGGPVQTQYF
cdr3_nt: TGTGCCAGCAGCAGACTCAACGAAATGTGGACAGGGGGCGGACCCGTACAGACCCAGTACTTC